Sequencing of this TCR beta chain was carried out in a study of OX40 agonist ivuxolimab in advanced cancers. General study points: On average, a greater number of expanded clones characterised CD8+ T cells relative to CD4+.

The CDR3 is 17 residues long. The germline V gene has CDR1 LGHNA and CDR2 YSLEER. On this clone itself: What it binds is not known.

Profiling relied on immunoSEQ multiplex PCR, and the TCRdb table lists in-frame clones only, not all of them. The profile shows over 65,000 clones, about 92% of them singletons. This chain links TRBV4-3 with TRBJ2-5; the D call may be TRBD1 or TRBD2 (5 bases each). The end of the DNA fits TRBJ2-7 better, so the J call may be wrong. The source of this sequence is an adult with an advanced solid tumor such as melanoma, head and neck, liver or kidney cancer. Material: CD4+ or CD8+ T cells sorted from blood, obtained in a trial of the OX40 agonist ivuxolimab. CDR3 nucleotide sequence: TGCGCCAGCAGCCAACGGCGGGCCAGAGGGGCTGCCTACGAGCAGTACTTC. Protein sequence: CASSQRRARGAAYEQYF.